A single T cell receptor (beta chain) is shown here with its context. The same CDR3 can be traced to other DNA sequences in this sample. The data belong to a study of CD8+ T cells in alopecia areata. Treatment noted: oral pan-JAK inhibitor, 5-10 mg twice daily. From germline, CDR1 is LNHDA and CDR2 SQIVND (reference sequence). The CDR3 consists of 14 residues. V lost 9 bases and J 2 bases, leaving 14 bases between the germline ends. Extraction and reverse transcription of RNA yielded cDNA as the sequencing template. Method: immunoSEQ multiplex PCR; TCRdb's copy keeps in-frame clones and lacks some. The table shows roughly 210,000 clones, with approximately 47% occurring only once.

Material: CD4+ T cells sorted from blood, obtained at approximately week 36, from a patient treated with tofacitinib. This TCR derives from a human donor with alopecia areata. J is TRBJ1-5 and V is TRBV19, with D perhaps matching TRBD1 (6 bases). CDR3 nucleotides: TGTGCCAGCCGGCGGGAGGGGGGCAATCAGCCCCAGCATTTT. Translation: CASRREGGNQPQHF. The complete variable domain, with remaining parts taken from reference TRBV19 and TRBJ1-5, reads DGGITQSPKYLFRKEGQNVTLSCEQNLNHDAMYWYRQDPGQGLRLIYYSQIVNDFQKGDIAEGYSVSREKKESFPLTVTSAQKNPTAFYLCASRREGGNQPQHFGDGTRLSIL.